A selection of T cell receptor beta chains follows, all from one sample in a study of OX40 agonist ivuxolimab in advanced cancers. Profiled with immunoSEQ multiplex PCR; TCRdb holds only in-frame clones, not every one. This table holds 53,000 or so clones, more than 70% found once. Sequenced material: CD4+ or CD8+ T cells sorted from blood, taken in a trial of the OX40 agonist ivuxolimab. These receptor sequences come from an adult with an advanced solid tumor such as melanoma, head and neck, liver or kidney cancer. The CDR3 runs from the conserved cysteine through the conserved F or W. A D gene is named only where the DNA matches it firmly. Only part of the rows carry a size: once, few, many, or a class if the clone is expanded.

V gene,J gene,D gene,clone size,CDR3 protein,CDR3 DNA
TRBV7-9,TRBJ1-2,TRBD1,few,CASSSWTGSYGYTF,TGTGCCAGCAGCTCCTGGACAGGGAGCTATGGCTACACCTTC
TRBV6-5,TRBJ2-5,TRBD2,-,CASSYSRTSVQETQYF,TGTGCCAGCAGTTACTCCCGTACTAGCGTCCAAGAGACCCAGTACTTC
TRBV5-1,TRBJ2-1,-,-,CASSSQPPDGGEQFF,TGCGCCAGCAGCTCCCAACCGCCGGACGGGGGTGAGCAGTTCTTC
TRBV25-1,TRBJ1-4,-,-,CASSPRDVAAEKLFF,TGTGCCAGCAGCCCCAGGGACGTCGCAGCTGAAAAACTGTTTTTT
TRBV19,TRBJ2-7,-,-,CASSIGGQTYEQYF,TGTGCCAGTAGTATAGGAGGCCAGACTTACGAGCAGTACTTC
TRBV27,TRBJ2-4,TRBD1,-,CASSSTSGGSVKNIQYF,TGTGCCAGCAGTTCAACCTCAGGGGGCAGTGTCAAAAACATTCAGTACTTC
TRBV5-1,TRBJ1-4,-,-,CASRQPTNEKLFF,TGCGCCAGCAGGCAGCCAACTAATGAAAAACTGTTTTTT
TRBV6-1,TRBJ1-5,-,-,CASSDMAGIGQPQHF,TGTGCCAGCAGTGATATGGCGGGGATCGGTCAGCCCCAGCATTTT
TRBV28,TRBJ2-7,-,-,CASNSQGHSYEQYF,TGTGCCAGCAACTCACAGGGCCACTCCTACGAGCAGTACTTC
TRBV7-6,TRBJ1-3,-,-,CASSLEGATSGNTIYF,TGTGCCAGCAGCTTAGAAGGGGCCACCTCTGGAAACACCATATATTTT
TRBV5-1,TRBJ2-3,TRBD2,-,CASSPGTSGGSTDTQYF,TGCGCCAGCAGCCCCGGGACTAGCGGGGGAAGCACAGATACGCAGTATTTT
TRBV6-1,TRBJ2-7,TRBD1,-,CASSGGQGFSEQYF,TGTGCCAGCAGTGGCGGACAGGGCTTTAGCGAGCAGTACTTC
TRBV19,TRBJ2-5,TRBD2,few,CASSNPPSGRAQYF,TGTGCCAGTAGTAATCCCCCTAGCGGGAGGGCCCAGTACTTC
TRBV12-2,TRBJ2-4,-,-,CASRLPGRDRYVKNIQYF,TGTGCAAGTCGCTTACCAGGGCGCGACAGGTATGTCAAAAACATTCAGTACTTC
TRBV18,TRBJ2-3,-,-,CASSPLGASPTDTQYF,TGTGCCAGCTCACCACTAGGAGCGTCTCCCACAGATACGCAGTATTTT
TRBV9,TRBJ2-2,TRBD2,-,CASSPLNSGGTGELFF,TGTGCCAGCAGCCCCCTCAATAGCGGGGGCACCGGGGAGCTGTTTTTT
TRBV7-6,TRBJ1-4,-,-,CASSRSGTNNEKLFF,TGTGCCAGCAGTCGTTCCGGGACAAATAATGAAAAACTGTTTTTT
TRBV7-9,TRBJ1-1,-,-,CASSLEARGTEAFF,TGTGCCAGCAGCTTAGAGGCGCGGGGCACTGAAGCTTTCTTT
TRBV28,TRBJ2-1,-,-,CASGSYNEQFF,TGTGCCAGCGGTTCCTACAATGAGCAGTTCTTC
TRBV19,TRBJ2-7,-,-,CASSLIGASEQYF,TGTGCCAGTAGTCTCATCGGGGCGAGCGAGCAGTACTTC
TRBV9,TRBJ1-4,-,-,CASTAGARGGERMFF,TGTGCCAGCACCGCGGGGGCCCGGGGGGGCGAACGAATGTTTTTT
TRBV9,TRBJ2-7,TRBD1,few,CASSPRQGAAYEQYF,TGTGCCAGCAGCCCCCGACAGGGGGCCGCCTACGAGCAGTACTTC
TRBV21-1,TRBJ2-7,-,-,CASSKGGGGVPYEQYF,TGTGCCAGCAGCAAAGGGGGCGGGGGGGTCCCCTACGAGCAGTACTTC
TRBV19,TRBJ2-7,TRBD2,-,CASSISSGTSYEQYF,TGTGCCAGTAGTATATCTAGCGGGACGTCCTACGAGCAGTACTTC
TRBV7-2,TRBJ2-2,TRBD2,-,CASRPPSGGQHTGELFF,TGTGCCAGCAGACCTCCTAGCGGGGGCCAACACACCGGGGAGCTGTTTTTT
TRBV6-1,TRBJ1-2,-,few,CASTRGESVGYTF,TGTGCCAGCACTAGAGGAGAGTCGGTTGGCTACACCTTC
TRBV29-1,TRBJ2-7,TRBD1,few,CSVETRDRGRDEQYF,TGCAGCGTGGAGACCAGGGACAGGGGGCGCGACGAGCAGTACTTC
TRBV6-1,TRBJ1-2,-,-,CASIHGRVGDYGYTF,TGTGCCAGCATTCACGGGAGGGTGGGAGACTATGGCTACACCTTC
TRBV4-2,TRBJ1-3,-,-,CASSAQQGLSGNTIYF,TGTGCCAGCAGCGCCCAACAGGGCCTCTCTGGAAACACCATATATTTT
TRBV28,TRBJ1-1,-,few,CATWREGRTEAFF,TGTGCCACCTGGAGGGAGGGACGGACTGAAGCTTTCTTT
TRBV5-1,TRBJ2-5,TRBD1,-,CASSYGTGGETQYF,TGCGCCAGCAGTTACGGGACAGGGGGGGAGACCCAGTACTTC
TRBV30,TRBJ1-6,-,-,CAWRDRNSPLHF,TGTGCCTGGAGGGACAGAAATTCACCCCTCCACTTT
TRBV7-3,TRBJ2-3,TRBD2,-,CASSSSGSTDTQYF,TGTGCCAGCAGCTCTAGCGGGAGCACAGATACGCAGTATTTT
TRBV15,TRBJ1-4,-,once,CATSSNGKTNEKLFF,TGTGCCACCAGTTCTAACGGGAAAACTAATGAAAAACTGTTTTTT
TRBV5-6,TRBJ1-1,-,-,CASSFGGKMGNTEAFF,TGTGCCAGCAGCTTTGGGGGGAAAATGGGGAACACTGAAGCTTTCTTT
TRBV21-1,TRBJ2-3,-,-,CASSKDRDRGGTDTQYF,TGTGCCAGCAGCAAGGACAGAGACAGGGGGGGCACAGATACGCAGTATTTT
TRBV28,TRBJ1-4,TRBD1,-,CASSLGGQVNEKLFF,TGTGCCAGCAGTTTAGGGGGACAGGTTAATGAAAAACTGTTTTTT
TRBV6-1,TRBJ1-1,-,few,CASSLPDGRNTEAFF,TGTGCCAGCAGCCTCCCGGATGGAAGGAACACTGAAGCTTTCTTT
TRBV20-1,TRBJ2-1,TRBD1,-,CSAGQGIEQFF,TGCAGTGCTGGACAGGGCATTGAGCAGTTCTTC